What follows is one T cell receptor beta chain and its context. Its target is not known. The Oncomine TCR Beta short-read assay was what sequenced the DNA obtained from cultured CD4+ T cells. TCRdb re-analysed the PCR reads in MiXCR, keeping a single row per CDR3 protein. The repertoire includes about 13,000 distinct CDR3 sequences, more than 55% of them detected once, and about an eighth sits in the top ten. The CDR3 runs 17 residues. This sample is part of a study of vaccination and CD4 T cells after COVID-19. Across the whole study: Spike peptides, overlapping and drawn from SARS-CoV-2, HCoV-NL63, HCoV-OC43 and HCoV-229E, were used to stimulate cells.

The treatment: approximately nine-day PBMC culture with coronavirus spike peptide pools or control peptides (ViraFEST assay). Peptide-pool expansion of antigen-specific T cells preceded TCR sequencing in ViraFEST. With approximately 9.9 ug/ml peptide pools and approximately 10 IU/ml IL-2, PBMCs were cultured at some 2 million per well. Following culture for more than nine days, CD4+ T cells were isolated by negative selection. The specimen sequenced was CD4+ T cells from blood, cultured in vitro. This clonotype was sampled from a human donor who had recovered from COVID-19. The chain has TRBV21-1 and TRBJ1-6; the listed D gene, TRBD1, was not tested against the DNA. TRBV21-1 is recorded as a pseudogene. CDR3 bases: TGTGCCAGCAGAGGACAGAGCACAAGCTCCTATAATTCACCCCTCCACTTT. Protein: CASRGQSTSSYNSPLHF.